The 2 T cell receptor beta chains given below trace back to one sample, sequenced in a study of human T cells and chemical hapten exposure. TCRdb re-called the RACE reads with MiXCR, one entry per CDR3 protein. The sample lists tens of thousands of distinct CDR3 sequences, about 9.3% occurring once. Time point denoted: patch test 1, 2 weeks after DPC sensitization. As to treatment: therapeutic diphenylcyclopropenone sensitization with weekly scalp DPC. Here the sequenced sample was whole blood, taken in connection with sensitization to the hapten diphenylcyclopropenone (DPC). The receptors were gathered from a woman aged 40 to 50 with alopecia areata. Some clones in this sample may be carry-over from other donors' samples.

This clonotype was observed at least ten times. This chain joins TRBV2 and TRBJ2-7; D assignment may be TRBD1 or TRBD2 (5 bases each). Germline lookup yields CDR1 SNHLY and CDR2 FYNNEI. This CDR3 region has 12 residues. V gave up 8 bases and J gave up 0 bases, with 8 bases separating them. The CDR3 spells CASGTDSYEQYF. CDR3 in DNA: TGTGCCAGCGGGACGGACTCCTACGAGCAGTACTTC. The full variable domain, rest sourced from reference TRBV2 and TRBJ2-7, is EPEVTQTPSHQVTQMGQEVILRCVPISNHLYFYWYRQILGQKVEFLVSFYNNEISEKSEIFDDQFSVERPDGSNFTLKIRSTKLEDSAMYFCASGTDSYEQYFGPGTRLTVT.

This clonotype was picked up many times. This chain links TRBV7-2 with TRBJ2-7; TRBD2 might be the D (6 bases). Germline CDR1 and CDR2: SGHTA and FQGNSA. The CDR3 is made up of 14 amino acids. The V end was cut by 1 base, the J end by 2 bases, with 9 bases between. The CDR3 sequence: CASSLGGAAYEQYF. DNA for the CDR3: TGTGCCAGCAGCTTAGGCGGGGCGGCCTACGAGCAGTACTTC. Drawing the rest from reference TRBV7-2 and TRBJ2-7, the complete variable domain is GAGVSQSPSNKVTEKGKDVELRCDPISGHTALYWYRQSLGQGLEFLIYFQGNSAPDKSGLPSDRFSAERTGGSVSTLTIQRTQQEDSAVYLCASSLGGAAYEQYFGPGTRLTVT.